This T cell receptor (beta chain) was observed in a study of blood T cells in healthy people across ages. Note on this clonotype: The target antigen is unknown.

Sample-barcoded 5' priming and a J-beta primer mix drove a second PCR of about 7 to 12 cycles. TCRdb processed the 5' RACE reads anew with MiXCR; each CDR3 protein has one entry. This table has approximately 730,000 distinct CDR3 sequences, around 46% appearing once. In terms of origin and age, donors were healthy Caucasian individuals from Russia aged about 6 to 90. Notes on the study in general: TCR beta diversity was tightly associated with the proportion of naive T cells.

V lost 0 bases to trimming and J lost 4 bases, with 10 bases between them. Germline V gene lookup returns CDR1 MGHRA and CDR2 YSYEKL. CDR3 length: 15 residues. The sample was blood. This clonotype was sampled from a woman aged 55-69 years in good health. The rearrangement joins TRBV4-1 to TRBJ2-1; D is unclear. In DNA, the CDR3 is TGCGCCAGCAGCCAAGATGGAGCACAGTACAATGAGCAGTTCTTC. Protein product: CASSQDGAQYNEQFF.